The T cell receptor beta chain described here comes from a study of blood T cell repertoires in COVID-19. This clone was seen a single time. Clones were read by immunoSEQ multiplex PCR, and TCRdb kept only the in-frame ones, dropping some. The sample lists 60,000 to 80,000 clones, roughly 83% occurring once. The V gene's germline CDR1 is SGHRS and CDR2 YFSETQ. The CDR3 has 15 amino acids. The trim removed 3 bases at V and 3 bases at J, leaving 7 bases unmatched. V gene TRBV5-1 combines with J gene TRBJ1-2; 8 bases line up with TRBD1. The source material was peripheral blood. This TCR derives from a man between 45 and 60 years old with active COVID-19. The chain's CDR3 is CASSSGQGSYYGYTF. In DNA, the CDR3 is TGCGCCAGCAGCTCCGGACAGGGATCTTACTATGGCTACACCTTC. Combining the CDR3 with reference TRBV5-1 and TRBJ1-2 gives the whole variable domain KAGVTQTPRYLIKTRGQQVTLSCSPISGHRSVSWYQQTPGQGLQFLFEYFSETQRNKGNFPGRFSGRQFSNSRSEMNVSTLELGDSALYLCASSSGQGSYYGYTFGSGTRLTVV.